The sequence of this T cell receptor beta chain was determined in a study of blood T cell repertoires in COVID-19. Assay used: immunoSEQ multiplex PCR; TCRdb lists only in-frame clones, some missing. The table records around 270,000 clones, 75% to 90% of them present only once. This CDR3 is 15 amino acids long. Per the germline V gene, CDR1 is LGHDT and CDR2 is YNNKEL (reference sequence). V lost 1 base to trimming and J lost 2 bases, with 12 bases between them. The TCR originated in a woman aged 40-49 years who had been exposed to COVID-19. The source material was PBMCs or T cells enriched from blood (not recorded which). The V and J genes are TRBV3-1 (or the pseudogene TRBV3-2) and TRBJ2-7; no reliable D call. The CDR3: CASSQVTGRPYEQYF. The CDR3 DNA reads TGTGCCAGCAGCCAAGTTACGGGTCGGCCCTACGAGCAGTACTTC.